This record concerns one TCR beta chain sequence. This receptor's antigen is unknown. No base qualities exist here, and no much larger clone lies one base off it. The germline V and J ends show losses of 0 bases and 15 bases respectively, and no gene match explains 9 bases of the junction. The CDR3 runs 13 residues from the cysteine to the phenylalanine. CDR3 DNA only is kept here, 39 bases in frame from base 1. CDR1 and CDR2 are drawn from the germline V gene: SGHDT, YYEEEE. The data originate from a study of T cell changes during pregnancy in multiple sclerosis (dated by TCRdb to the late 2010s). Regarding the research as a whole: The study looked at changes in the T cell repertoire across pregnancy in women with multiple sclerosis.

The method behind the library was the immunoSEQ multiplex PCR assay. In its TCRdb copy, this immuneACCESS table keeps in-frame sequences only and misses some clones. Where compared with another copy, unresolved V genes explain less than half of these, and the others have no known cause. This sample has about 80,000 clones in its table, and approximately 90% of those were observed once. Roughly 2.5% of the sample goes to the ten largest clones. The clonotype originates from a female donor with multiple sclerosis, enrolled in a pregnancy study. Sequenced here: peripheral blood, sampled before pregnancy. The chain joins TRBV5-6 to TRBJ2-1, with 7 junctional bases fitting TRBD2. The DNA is TGTGCCAGCAGCTTGGGGGCCGGGAGGCCCCCGTTCTTC. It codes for CASSLGAGRPPFF.